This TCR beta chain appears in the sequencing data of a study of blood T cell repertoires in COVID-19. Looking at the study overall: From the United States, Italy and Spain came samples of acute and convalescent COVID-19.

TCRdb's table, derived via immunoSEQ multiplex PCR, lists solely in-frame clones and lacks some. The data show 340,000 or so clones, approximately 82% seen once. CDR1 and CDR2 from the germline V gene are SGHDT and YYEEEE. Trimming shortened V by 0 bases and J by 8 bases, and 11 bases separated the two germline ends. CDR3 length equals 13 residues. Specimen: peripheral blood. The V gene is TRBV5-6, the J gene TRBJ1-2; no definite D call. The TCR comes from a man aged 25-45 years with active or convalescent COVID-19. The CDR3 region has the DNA TGTGCCAGCAGCTTGGCACAGCTTTCAGGCTACACCTTC. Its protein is CASSLAQLSGYTF. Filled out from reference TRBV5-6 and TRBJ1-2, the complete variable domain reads DAGVTQSPTHLIKTRGQQVTLRCSPKSGHDTVSWYQQALGQGPQFIFQYYEEEERQRGNFPDRFSGHQFPNYSSELNVNALLLGDSALYLCASSLAQLSGYTFGSGTRLTVV.